Sequencing of this T cell receptor (beta chain) was carried out in a study of patients and donors after allogeneic stem cell transplantation (dated by TCRdb to 2020 to 2022). The receptor library was made with RT-PCR. Reads for this sample came from a NextSeq 550. TCRdb applied fastp at Q25 and MiXCR to the public reads, then kept only in-frame beta chains. CDR3 protein duplicates are merged, each entry listing the most common genes and DNA. This sample holds around 200,000 distinct CDR3 sequences; about 37% were observed only once. The ten top clones hold about 9.9% of the sample. This clonotype was seen only a few times. It has no known antigen specificity. There are no base qualities to consult, and no much larger clone falls within one base. This TCR derives from a human donor who was either an allogeneic HSCT recipient or a stem cell or donor lymphocyte infusion donor (not recorded which). It is not recorded whose cells these are; they may come from a transplant donor. The sequenced material came from blood, either unsorted or a sorted T cell fraction (not recorded which).

The CDR3 reads CASSIGGQVYYGYTF. The DNA sequence is given as TGTGCCAGTAGTATCGGCGGACAGGTTTACTATGGCTACACCTTC. The chain links TRBV19 with TRBJ1-2; a stretch of 7 junction bases matches TRBD1. Via the germline V gene (reference sequence), CDR1 is LNHDA and CDR2 SQIVND. From the cysteine through the phenylalanine, the CDR3 covers 15 amino acids. Only the CDR3 region is kept as DNA, spanning 45 bases read in frame from base 1. Trimming takes 3 bases off V and 3 bases off J; junction bases not matched to a gene: 7.